These 3 T cell receptor beta chains share one sample of origin, sequenced in a study of Graves' ophthalmopathy and Graves' hyperthyroidism. Researchers took RNA transcripts and amplified TCR beta CDR3 regions from them. First-round RT-PCR employed HTBI primers, with a second-round multiplex PCR after it. One entry per CDR3 protein results from TCRdb running MiXCR on the multiplex PCR reads. The repertoire has under 800,000 distinct CDR3 sequences, 20% to 25% of them found once; the top ten carry more than 5.5%. Input material: peripheral blood. The receptors shown here come from a woman aged 18-30 years with stable Graves' hyperthyroidism. Some clones in this sample may be carry-over from other donors' samples.

This clonotype was detected only a few times. This sequence joins TRBV3-1 and TRBJ1-3, with D perhaps matching TRBD1 (5 bases). Germline V gene lookup returns CDR1 LGHDT and CDR2 YNNKEL (reference sequence). Trimming removed 4 bases at V and 7 bases at J, with 14 bases between. This CDR3 comprises 14 residues. As DNA, the CDR3 is TGTGCCAGCAGCCTGAGGACACAGCGGAACACCATATATTTT. Residues: CASSLRTQRNTIYF.

This clonotype was seen once. V gene TRBV12-3 or TRBV12-4 combines with J gene TRBJ1-5; tentative D call: TRBD1 (6 bases). CDR3 length equals 15 residues. V lost 5 bases to trimming and J lost 5 bases, with 16 bases between them. This CDR3 is CASSDRRGEYQPQHF. CDR3 DNA: TGTGCCAGCAGTGACCGTAGGGGGGAATATCAGCCCCAGCATTTT.

The sample holds one count of this clonotype. V and J are TRBV6-1 and TRBJ1-2; no clear D gene. There are 14 residues in the CDR3. Trimming cost V 0 bases and J 3 bases, with 8 bases left between them. Germline V gene sequence: CDR1 MNHNS, CDR2 SASEGT. The CDR3 protein is CASSEAAGYYGYTF. CDR3 DNA sequence: TGTGCCAGCAGTGAAGCGGCGGGGTACTATGGCTACACCTTC.